Listed below are T cell receptor beta chains from one sample, sequenced in a study of T-cell memory formation after mild COVID-19. A single record per CDR3 protein comes from TCRdb applying MiXCR to the 5' RACE reads. This table holds about 400,000 distinct CDR3 sequences, around 15% found once. Sequencing used PBMCs or a T cell subset sorted from them (not recorded which). The receptors come from a man aged 18 to 29 who had mild COVID-19 (a few samples of this study predate the infection). Cell type and time point are not known. CDR3s include the opening cysteine and the closing phenylalanine or tryptophan. Fields, in order: D gene, V gene, J gene, clone size, CDR3 protein, CDR3 DNA. D genes are given only for firm matches. Some rows have no size entry. The others give once, few or many, or a class for an expanded clone.

D: .; V: TRBV4-1; J: TRBJ1-5; size: few; CDR3: CASSLSADFNQPQHF; DNA: TGCGCCAGCAGCCTTTCGGCCGACTTCAATCAGCCCCAGCATTTT
D: TRBD2; V: TRBV2; J: TRBJ2-4; size: .; CDR3: CASQGTSGEKNIQYF; DNA: TGTGCCAGCCAAGGGACTAGCGGGGAAAAAAACATTCAGTACTTC
D: TRBD1; V: TRBV2; J: TRBJ1-5; size: many; CDR3: CASSETGTPKEHF; DNA: TGTGCCAGCAGTGAGACAGGGACTCCTAAGGAGCATTTT
D: TRBD2; V: TRBV28; J: TRBJ2-3; size: .; CDR3: CASSLQAGGGADTQYF; DNA: TGTGCCAGCAGTTTACAAGCGGGGGGCGGCGCAGATACGCAGTATTTT
D: TRBD1; V: TRBV29-1; J: TRBJ2-1; size: many; CDR3: CSVEGGDREDNEQFF; DNA: TGCAGCGTTGAAGGGGGGGACAGGGAAGACAATGAGCAGTTCTTC
D: TRBD2; V: TRBV12-3/TRBV12-4; J: TRBJ2-1; size: many; CDR3: CASSLRRGGLGEQFF; DNA: TGTGCCAGCAGTTTGCGGCGGGGGGGCCTAGGTGAGCAGTTCTTC
D: TRBD1; V: TRBV28; J: TRBJ2-2; size: few; CDR3: CASSLRDRGNTGELFF; DNA: TGTGCCAGCAGTCTGCGGGACAGGGGGAACACCGGGGAGCTGTTTTTT
D: .; V: TRBV4-2; J: TRBJ2-1; size: few; CDR3: CASSQDGLKQFF; DNA: TGTGCCAGCAGCCAAGACGGGTTGAAGCAGTTCTTC
D: .; V: TRBV5-6; J: TRBJ1-2; size: few; CDR3: CASSLDARGYTF; DNA: TGTGCCAGCAGCTTGGATGCCAGGGGCTACACCTTC
D: .; V: TRBV24-1; J: TRBJ2-2; size: .; CDR3: CATSTAGELFF; DNA: TGTGCCACCAGTACTGCCGGGGAGCTGTTTTTT
D: .; V: TRBV15; J: TRBJ1-1; size: few; CDR3: CATSRDLSGSAFF; DNA: TGTGCCACCAGCAGAGATCTCAGCGGATCTGCTTTCTTT
D: .; V: TRBV7-9; J: TRBJ1-2; size: .; CDR3: CASSLTGLNGYTF; DNA: TGTGCCAGCAGCTTAACTGGGCTCAATGGCTACACCTTC
D: TRBD1; V: TRBV10-3; J: TRBJ2-1; size: .; CDR3: CAIGTGTHEQFF; DNA: TGTGCCATCGGGACAGGGACGCATGAGCAGTTCTTC
D: .; V: TRBV18; J: TRBJ1-1; size: .; CDR3: CASSPGFMNTEAFF; DNA: TGTGCCAGCTCACCGGGATTCATGAACACTGAAGCTTTCTTT
D: TRBD1; V: TRBV24-1; J: TRBJ1-4; size: few; CDR3: CATSDSGQGDEKLFF; DNA: TGTGCCACCAGTGACAGCGGACAGGGGGACGAAAAACTGTTTTTT
D: TRBD1; V: TRBV30; J: TRBJ2-7; size: few; CDR3: CAWSGGGQQYF; DNA: TGTGCCTGGAGTGGAGGGGGCCAGCAGTACTTC
D: .; V: TRBV5-1; J: TRBJ1-1; size: .; CDR3: CASSEYRVNTEAFF; DNA: TGCGCCAGCAGCGAGTACAGGGTGAACACTGAAGCTTTCTTT
D: .; V: TRBV9; J: TRBJ1-2; size: few; CDR3: CASSVEVGYYGYTF; DNA: TGTGCCAGCAGCGTAGAAGTGGGCTACTATGGCTACACCTTC
D: .; V: TRBV29-1; J: TRBJ1-2; size: few; CDR3: CSVEPGGASYGYTF; DNA: TGCAGCGTAGAACCTGGGGGAGCAAGCTATGGCTACACCTTC
D: .; V: TRBV20-1; J: TRBJ1-6; size: .; CDR3: CSARAVGFTLHF; DNA: TGCAGTGCTAGAGCCGTGGGGTTCACCCTCCACTTT
D: .; V: TRBV11-3; J: TRBJ2-1; size: .; CDR3: CASSLEAGDEQFF; DNA: TGTGCCAGCAGCTTAGAAGCGGGTGATGAGCAGTTCTTC
D: .; V: TRBV11-3; J: TRBJ2-3; size: few; CDR3: CASSLGVSDTQYF; DNA: TGTGCCAGCAGCTTAGGGGTCTCAGATACGCAGTATTTT